There are a few counts of the clone carrying this T cell receptor beta chain. This sample is part of a study of blood T cell repertoires in COVID-19. On the study more broadly: Donors in the United States, Italy and Spain gave samples during acute or convalescent COVID-19.

Only in-frame clones appear in the TCRdb table, and some are missing; sequencing was by immunoSEQ multiplex PCR. Of some 170,000 clones in the sample, approximately 80% were seen once. Everyone who took part was roughly 18 to 89 years old, and they came from 20 to 25 US areas. Cohort placement rested on clinical history that participants reported themselves. Recovered Cohort 3 donors showed two negative PCRs, clearance, or symptom resolution. Between the trimmed V and J ends, which lost 2 bases and 3 bases, there was a span of 13 bases. Per the germline V gene, CDR1 is MNHEY and CDR2 is SMNVEV (reference sequence). This CDR3 comprises 15 residues.

The sample consisted of PBMCs or T cells enriched from blood (not recorded which). This receptor was taken from a man aged 45-65 years who had recovered from COVID-19. This rearrangement joins TRBV27 to TRBJ1-2; D gene uncertain. CDR3 nucleotide sequence: TGTGCCAGCAGTTTAAAGGGCCCCGGGGACTATGGCTACACCTTC. Protein sequence: CASSLKGPGDYGYTF.